The T cell receptor (beta chain) under discussion was sequenced for a study of blood T cell repertoires in COVID-19. Germline V gene lookup returns CDR1 GTSNPN and CDR2 SVGIG (reference sequence). V trimming: 3 bases; J trimming: 4 bases; junction bases outside the gene matches: 8. CDR3 length: 16 residues. Data came from immunoSEQ multiplex PCR; TCRdb stores just in-frame clones and leaves some out. The table records some 96,000 clones, roughly 90% of them present only once. The source of this sequence is a man aged 30-40 years in a cohort sampled during active COVID-19. Sequences were obtained from peripheral blood. The rearrangement uses TRBV30 and TRBJ1-6, with TRBD1 matching 8 bases. CDR3 region: CAWRGTGGAYNSPLHF. As DNA, the CDR3 is TGTGCCTGGAGGGGGACAGGAGGTGCTTATAATTCACCCCTCCACTTT.